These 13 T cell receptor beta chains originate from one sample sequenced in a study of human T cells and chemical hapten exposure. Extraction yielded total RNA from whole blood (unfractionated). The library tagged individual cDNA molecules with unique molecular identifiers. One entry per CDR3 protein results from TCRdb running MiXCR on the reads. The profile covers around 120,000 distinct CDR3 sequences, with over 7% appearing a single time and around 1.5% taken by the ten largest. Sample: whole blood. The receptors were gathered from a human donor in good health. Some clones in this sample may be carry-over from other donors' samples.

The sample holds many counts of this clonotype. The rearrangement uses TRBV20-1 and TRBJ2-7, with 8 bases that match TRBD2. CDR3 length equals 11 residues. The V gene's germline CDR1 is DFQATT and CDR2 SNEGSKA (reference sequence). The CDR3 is CSGGDAYEQYF. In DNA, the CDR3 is TGCAGCGGGGGGGATGCCTACGAGCAGTACTTC.

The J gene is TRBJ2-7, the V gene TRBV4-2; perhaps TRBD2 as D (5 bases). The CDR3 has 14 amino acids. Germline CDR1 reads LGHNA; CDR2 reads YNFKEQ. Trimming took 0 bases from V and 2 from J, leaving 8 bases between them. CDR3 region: CASSQEEDAYEQYF. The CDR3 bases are TGTGCCAGCAGCCAAGAGGAGGATGCCTACGAGCAGTACTTC.

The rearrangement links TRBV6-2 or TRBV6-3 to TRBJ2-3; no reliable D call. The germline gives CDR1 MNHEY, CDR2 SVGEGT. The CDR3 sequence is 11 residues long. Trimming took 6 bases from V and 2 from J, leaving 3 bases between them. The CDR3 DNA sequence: TGTGCCAGCAGGAACACAGATACGCAGTATTTT. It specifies CASRNTDTQYF.

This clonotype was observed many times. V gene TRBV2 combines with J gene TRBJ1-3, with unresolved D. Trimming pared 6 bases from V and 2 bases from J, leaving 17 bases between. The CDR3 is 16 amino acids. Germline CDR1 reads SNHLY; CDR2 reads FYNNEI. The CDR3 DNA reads TGTGCCAGCAGCGTTCCTCCTGAGCGACCTGGAAACACCATATATTTT. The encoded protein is CASSVPPERPGNTIYF.

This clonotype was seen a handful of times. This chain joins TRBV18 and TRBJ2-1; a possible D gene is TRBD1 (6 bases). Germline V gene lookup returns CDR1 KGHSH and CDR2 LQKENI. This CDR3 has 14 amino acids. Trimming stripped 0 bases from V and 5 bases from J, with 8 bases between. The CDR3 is CASSPPAGDNEQFF. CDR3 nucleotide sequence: TGTGCCAGCTCACCACCCGCAGGGGACAATGAGCAGTTCTTC.

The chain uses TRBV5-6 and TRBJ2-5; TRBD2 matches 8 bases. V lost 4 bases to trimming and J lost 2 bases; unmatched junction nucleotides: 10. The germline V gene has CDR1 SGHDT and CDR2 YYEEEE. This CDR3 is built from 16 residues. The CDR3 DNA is TGTGCCAGCAGCCGGCAGGCGGGGGGACCTCAAGAGACCCAGTACTTC. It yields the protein CASSRQAGGPQETQYF.

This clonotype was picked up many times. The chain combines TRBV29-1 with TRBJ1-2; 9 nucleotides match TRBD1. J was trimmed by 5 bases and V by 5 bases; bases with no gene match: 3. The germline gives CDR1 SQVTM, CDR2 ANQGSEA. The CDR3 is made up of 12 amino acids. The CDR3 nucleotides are TGCAGCGTTTGGACAGGGGCGTATGGCTACACCTTC. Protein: CSVWTGAYGYTF.

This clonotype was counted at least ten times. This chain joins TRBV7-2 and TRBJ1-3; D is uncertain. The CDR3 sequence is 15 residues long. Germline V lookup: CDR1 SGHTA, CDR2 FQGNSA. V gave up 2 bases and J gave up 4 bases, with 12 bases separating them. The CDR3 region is CASSLMRVSGNTIYF. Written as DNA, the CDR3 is TGTGCCAGCAGCTTAATGCGGGTTTCAGGAAACACCATATATTTT.

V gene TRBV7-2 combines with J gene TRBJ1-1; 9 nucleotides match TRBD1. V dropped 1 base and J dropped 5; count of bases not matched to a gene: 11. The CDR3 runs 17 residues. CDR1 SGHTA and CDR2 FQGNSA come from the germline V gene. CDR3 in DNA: TGTGCCAGCAGCTTAGTACAGGGGGCGAGAAGTTTAACTGAAGCTTTCTTT. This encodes CASSLVQGARSLTEAFF.

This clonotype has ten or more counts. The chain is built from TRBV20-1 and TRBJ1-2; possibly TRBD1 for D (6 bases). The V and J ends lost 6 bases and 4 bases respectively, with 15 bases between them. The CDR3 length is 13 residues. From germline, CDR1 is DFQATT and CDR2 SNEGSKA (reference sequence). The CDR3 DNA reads TGCAGTGCCAAAACGGGACAACCCTATGGCTACACCTTC. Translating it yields CSAKTGQPYGYTF.

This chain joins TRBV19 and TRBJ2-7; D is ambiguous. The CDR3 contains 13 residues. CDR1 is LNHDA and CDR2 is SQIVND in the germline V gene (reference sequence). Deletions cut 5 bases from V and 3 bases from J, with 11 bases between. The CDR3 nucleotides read TGTGCCAGTAGTCTCGAACTCAGCTACGAGCAGTACTTC. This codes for CASSLELSYEQYF.

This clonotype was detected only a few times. The CDR3 is CASSLGQLAGGTDTQYF. The DNA for the CDR3 is TGCGCCAGCAGCTTGGGTCAACTAGCGGGAGGCACAGATACGCAGTATTTT. The J gene is TRBJ2-3, the V gene TRBV5-1; TRBD2 agrees at 11 bases. The CDR3 runs 17 residues. Per the germline V gene, CDR1 is SGHRS and CDR2 is YFSETQ. J gave up 1 base and V 0 bases, and 4 bases lay outside the gene matches.

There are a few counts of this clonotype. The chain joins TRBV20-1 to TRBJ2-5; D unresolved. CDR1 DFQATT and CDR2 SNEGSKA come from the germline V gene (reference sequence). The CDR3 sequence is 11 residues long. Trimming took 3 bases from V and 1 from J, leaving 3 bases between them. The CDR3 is CSASTQETQYF. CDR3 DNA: TGCAGTGCTAGCACCCAAGAGACCCAGTACTTC.